This paragraph reports one T cell receptor beta chain. The sample belongs to a study of blood T cell repertoires in COVID-19. In the study overall: COVID-19 samples collected from the United States, Italy and Spain covered acute and convalescent phases. T cells, B-cell-depleted T cells, or PBMCs supplied cDNA or gDNA.

Germline assignment: CDR1 SGHRS and CDR2 YFSETQ. Trimming shortened V by 3 bases and J by 8 bases, and 17 bases separated the two germline ends. The CDR3 totals 14 residues. In the original workflow: Estimated nucleated cell counts came from reference gene primer amplification. Data came from immunoSEQ multiplex PCR; TCRdb stores just in-frame clones and leaves some out. V, J and clone size were drawn from that table, and D and trimming were deduced from the DNA. Of 150,000 to 180,000 clones in the sample, roughly 80% were seen once. This receptor was taken from a woman aged 60-70 years with acute or convalescent COVID-19. J is TRBJ1-2 and V is TRBV5-1; a weak D match, TRBD1 (6 bases). The sample comprised peripheral blood. The CDR3 nucleotides are TGCGCCAGCAGCTCGCAGGGGAGACAGAAGGGCTACACCTTC. This sequence encodes CASSSQGRQKGYTF.